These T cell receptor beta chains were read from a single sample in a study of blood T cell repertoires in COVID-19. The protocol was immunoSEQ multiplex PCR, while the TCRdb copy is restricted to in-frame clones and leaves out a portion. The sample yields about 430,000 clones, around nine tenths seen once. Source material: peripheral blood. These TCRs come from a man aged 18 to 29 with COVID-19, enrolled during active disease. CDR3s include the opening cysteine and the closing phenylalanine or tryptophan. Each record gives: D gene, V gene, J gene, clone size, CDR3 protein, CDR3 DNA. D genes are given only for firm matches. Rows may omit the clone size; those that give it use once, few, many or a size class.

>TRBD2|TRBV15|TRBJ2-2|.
CATSRAPLAGGTGELFF
TGTGCCACCAGCAGAGCTCCACTAGCGGGGGGCACCGGGGAGCTGTTTTTT
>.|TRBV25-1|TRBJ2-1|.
CASSELSEQFF
TGTGCCAGCAGTGAATTGAGTGAGCAGTTCTTC
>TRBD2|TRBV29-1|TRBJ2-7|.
CSVEEGTSGRPSSYEQYF
TGCAGCGTTGAAGAGGGGACTAGCGGGAGGCCGAGCTCCTACGAGCAGTACTTC
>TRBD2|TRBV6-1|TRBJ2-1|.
CASSPPRGGINEQFF
TGTGCCAGCAGTCCTCCCCGGGGGGGGATCAATGAGCAGTTCTTC
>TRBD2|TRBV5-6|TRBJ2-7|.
CASSLAGREQYF
TGTGCCAGCAGCTTGGCCGGGAGGGAGCAGTACTTC
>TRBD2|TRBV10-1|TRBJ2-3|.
CASSESGGRVKDTQYF
TGCGCCAGCAGTGAGTCTGGCGGGAGGGTTAAAGATACGCAGTATTTT
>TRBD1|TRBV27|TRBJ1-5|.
CASSSDRVQPQHF
TGTGCCAGCAGTTCGGACAGGGTTCAGCCCCAGCATTTT
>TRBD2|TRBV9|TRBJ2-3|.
CASSATGTSGSITDTQYF
TGTGCCAGCAGCGCCACCGGGACTAGCGGGAGTATCACAGATACGCAGTATTTT
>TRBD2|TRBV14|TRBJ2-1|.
CASSPSTSGRFNEQFF
TGTGCCAGCAGCCCCTCGACTAGCGGGAGATTCAATGAGCAGTTCTTC
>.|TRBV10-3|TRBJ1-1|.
CAILTETTEAFF
TGTGCCATCTTAACGGAGACCACTGAAGCTTTCTTT
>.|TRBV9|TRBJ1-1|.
CASSVSGENTEAFF
TGTGCCAGCAGCGTTTCAGGGGAGAACACTGAAGCTTTCTTT
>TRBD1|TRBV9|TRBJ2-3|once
CASSVGGQGVTDTQYF
TGTGCCAGCAGCGTCGGGGGACAGGGGGTCACAGATACGCAGTATTTT
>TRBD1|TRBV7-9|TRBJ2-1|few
CASSLTGGENEQFF
TGTGCCAGCAGCTTAACAGGGGGCGAGAATGAGCAGTTCTTC
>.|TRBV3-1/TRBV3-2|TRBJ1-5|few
CASSQGPQGQPQHF
TGTGCCAGCAGCCAAGGACCTCAGGGACAGCCCCAGCATTTT
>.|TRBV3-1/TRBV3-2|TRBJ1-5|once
CASSQGTQLSNQPQHF
TGTGCCAGCAGCCAAGGTACACAGCTCAGCAATCAGCCCCAGCATTTT
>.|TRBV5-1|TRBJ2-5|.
CASSLAGGGAQETQYF
TGCGCCAGCAGCTTGGCGGGTGGAGGGGCTCAAGAGACCCAGTACTTC
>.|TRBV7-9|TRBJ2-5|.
CASSLAHWGSVTQYF
TGTGCCAGCAGCTTAGCGCACTGGGGCTCGGTGACCCAGTACTTC
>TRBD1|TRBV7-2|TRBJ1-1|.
CASSPGTGGFEAFF
TGTGCCAGCAGCCCCGGGACAGGGGGCTTTGAAGCTTTCTTT
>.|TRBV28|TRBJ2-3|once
CASMSSTDTQYF
TGTGCCAGCATGTCTAGCACAGATACGCAGTATTTT
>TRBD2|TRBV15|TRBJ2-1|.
CATSGFLQTSGRMGGYNEQFF
TGTGCCACCAGCGGATTTCTTCAGACTAGCGGGAGGATGGGTGGCTACAATGAGCAGTTCTTC
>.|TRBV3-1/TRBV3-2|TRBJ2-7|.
CASSQVPSASYEQYF
TGTGCCAGCAGCCAAGTCCCTAGCGCCTCCTACGAGCAGTACTTC
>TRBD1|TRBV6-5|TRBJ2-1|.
CASRRDRSYNEQFF
TGTGCCAGCAGACGGGACAGGTCCTACAATGAGCAGTTCTTC
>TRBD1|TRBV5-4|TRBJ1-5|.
CASSNQGARQPQHF
TGTGCCAGCAGCAATCAGGGGGCGAGGCAGCCCCAGCATTTT
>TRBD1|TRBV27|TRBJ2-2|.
CASTWTGLGTGELFF
TGTGCCAGCACGTGGACAGGGTTGGGAACCGGGGAGCTGTTTTTT
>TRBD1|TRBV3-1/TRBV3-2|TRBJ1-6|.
CASSLTGTDNSPLHF
TGTGCCAGCAGCCTCACCGGGACAGATAATTCACCCCTCCACTTT
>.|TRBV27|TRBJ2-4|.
CASSFKTKTDKGAKNIQYF
TGTGCCAGCAGTTTTAAAACCAAGACAGACAAGGGGGCCAAAAACATTCAGTACTTC
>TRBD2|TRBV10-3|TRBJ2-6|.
CAISEEAGGPGANVLTF
TGTGCCATCAGTGAGGAGGCGGGAGGGCCTGGGGCCAACGTCCTGACTTTC
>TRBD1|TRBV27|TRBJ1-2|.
CASSPGTGSFGYTF
TGTGCCAGCAGTCCCGGGACAGGGTCCTTTGGCTACACCTTC
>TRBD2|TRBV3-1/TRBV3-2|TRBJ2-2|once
CASRRLAGDVDGELFF
TGTGCCAGCAGGCGACTAGCGGGGGATGTGGACGGGGAGCTGTTTTTT
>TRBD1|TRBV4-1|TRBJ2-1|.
CASSQVGQGRNEQFF
TGCGCCAGCAGCCAAGTCGGACAGGGTAGAAATGAGCAGTTCTTC
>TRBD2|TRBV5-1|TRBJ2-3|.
CASTRLAGMTDTQYF
TGCGCCAGCACTAGACTAGCGGGAATGACAGATACGCAGTATTTT
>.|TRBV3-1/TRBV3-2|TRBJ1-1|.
CASTAGYTEAFF
TGTGCCAGCACCGCAGGGTACACTGAAGCTTTCTTT
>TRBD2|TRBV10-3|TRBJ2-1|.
CAIRPSGTSYNEQFF
TGTGCCATCAGGCCCAGCGGGACCTCCTACAATGAGCAGTTCTTC
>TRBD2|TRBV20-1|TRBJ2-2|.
CSATSGGELFF
TGCAGTGCTACTAGCGGTGGGGAGCTGTTTTTT
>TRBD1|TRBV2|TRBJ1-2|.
CASRWDRGDYGYTF
TGTGCCAGCAGATGGGACAGGGGAGACTATGGCTACACCTTC
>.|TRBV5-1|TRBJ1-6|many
CASRRQEAISYNSPLHF
TGCGCCAGCAGGCGACAGGAGGCGATCTCCTATAATTCACCCCTCCACTTT
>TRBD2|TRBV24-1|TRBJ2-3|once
CATSDFGLAGSFTDTQYF
TGTGCCACCAGTGATTTCGGACTAGCGGGTTCTTTCACAGATACGCAGTATTTT
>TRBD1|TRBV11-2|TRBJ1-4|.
CASRRQGLVTNEKLFF
TGTGCCAGCAGGCGACAGGGATTAGTGACTAATGAAAAACTGTTTTTT
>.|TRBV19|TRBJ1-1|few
CASSISGSQNTEAFF
TGTGCCAGTAGTATATCAGGGTCCCAGAACACTGAAGCTTTCTTT
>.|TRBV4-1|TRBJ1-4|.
CASRQTAISEKLFF
TGCGCCAGCAGGCAGACAGCCATTAGTGAAAAACTGTTTTTT
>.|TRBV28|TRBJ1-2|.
CATRREGGFSYGYTF
TGTGCCACCAGAAGGGAGGGGGGGTTCTCCTATGGCTACACCTTC
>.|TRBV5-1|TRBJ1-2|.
CASSLGQPQGGYTF
TGCGCCAGCAGCTTGGGGCAGCCGCAGGGCGGCTACACCTTC
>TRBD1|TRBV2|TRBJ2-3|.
CASRDRDWGRTDTQYF
TGTGCCAGCAGGGACAGGGACTGGGGACGTACAGATACGCAGTATTTT
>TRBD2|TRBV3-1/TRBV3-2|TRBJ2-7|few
CASSQGTSGGYYEQYF
TGTGCCAGCAGCCAAGGAACTAGCGGGGGCTATTACGAGCAGTACTTC
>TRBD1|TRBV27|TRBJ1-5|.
CASSLATGGGIQPQHF
TGTGCCAGCAGTTTAGCGACAGGGGGCGGAATTCAGCCCCAGCATTTT
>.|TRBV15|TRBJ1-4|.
CATSHEGLGEKLFF
TGTGCCACCTCCCATGAGGGCCTAGGTGAAAAACTGTTTTTT
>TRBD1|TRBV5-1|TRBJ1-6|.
CASSLYRGLNSPLHF
TGCGCCAGCAGCTTGTACAGGGGGCTTAATTCACCCCTCCACTTT
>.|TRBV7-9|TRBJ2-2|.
CASSHYRTGELFF
TGTGCCAGCAGCCACTATAGGACCGGGGAGCTGTTTTTT
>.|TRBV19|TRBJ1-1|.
CASSISSLNTEAFF
TGTGCCAGTAGTATTTCTAGCTTGAACACTGAAGCTTTCTTT
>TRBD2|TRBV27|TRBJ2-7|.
CASWASGYSYEQYF
TGTGCCAGCTGGGCTAGCGGGTACTCCTACGAGCAGTACTTC
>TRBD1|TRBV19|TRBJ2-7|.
CASSSGTGGSYEQYF
TGTGCCAGTAGTTCCGGGACAGGGGGTAGCTACGAGCAGTACTTC
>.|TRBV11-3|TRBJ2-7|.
CASSPPDGVLYEQYF
TGTGCCAGCAGCCCACCGGACGGGGTTCTCTACGAGCAGTACTTC
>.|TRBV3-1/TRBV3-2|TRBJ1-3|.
CASSQEVPGHRWNTIYF
TGTGCCAGCAGCCAAGAGGTCCCGGGACATCGCTGGAACACCATATATTTT
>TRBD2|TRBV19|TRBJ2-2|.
CASRLASGSSGELFF
TGTGCCAGTAGGTTGGCTAGCGGGAGTTCCGGGGAGCTGTTTTTT
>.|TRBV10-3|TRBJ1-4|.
CATSLGTNEKLFF
TGTGCCACCTCCCTCGGGACTAATGAAAAACTGTTTTTT
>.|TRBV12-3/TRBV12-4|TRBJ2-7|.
CASSKTYEQYF
TGTGCCAGCAGCAAAACCTACGAGCAGTACTTC
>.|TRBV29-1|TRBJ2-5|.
CSVEDRYRPETQYF
TGCAGCGTTGAAGATCGGTACAGGCCAGAGACCCAGTACTTC